There are many counts of the clone carrying this T cell receptor beta chain. This entry comes from a study of CD8+CD57+ T cells in acquired aplastic anemia. Trimming took 5 bases from V and 4 from J, leaving 12 bases between them. CDR1 and CDR2 from the germline V gene are DFQATT and SNEGSKA (reference sequence). This CDR3 has 13 amino acids. The use of genomic DNA as template underpinned the TCR beta VDJ and CDR3 profiling. TCRdb fed the reads into MiXCR, producing one record per CDR3 protein. The table includes roughly 80,000 distinct CDR3 sequences, around 44% detected once. Sequenced material: sorted CD4+, CD8+, or CD8+CD57+ T cells (not recorded which) from PBMCs. The chain links TRBV20-1 to TRBJ2-1; D is perhaps TRBD1 or TRBD2 (5 bases each). The receptor was derived from a human donor in good health, serving as a control. The CDR3: CSALGPDYNEQFF. The CDR3 coding sequence is TGCAGTGCTTTGGGACCAGATTACAATGAGCAGTTCTTC.